The TCR beta chain described here comes from a study of memory B cells and T cells in multiple sclerosis. Overall study results and limits: Compartments had unequal clone-set sizes, affecting shared clonotype counts.

Data came from immunoSEQ multiplex PCR; TCRdb stores just in-frame clones and leaves some out. This table holds approximately 47,000 clones, roughly 82% found once. CFSE-dim autoproliferating and CFSE-high non-proliferating T cells from unstimulated culture were sequenced separately. Replicate wells were pooled after six to seven days of stimulus-free culture of fewer than 65 million CFSE-labeled PBMCs. The PBMCs received roughly 0.5 uM CFSE and serum-free culture with no added stimuli. About this clone itself: Its specificity is not known.

The CDR3 contains 11 residues. Trimming took 4 bases from V and 1 from J, leaving 2 bases between them. Per the germline V gene, CDR1 is SGHTA and CDR2 is FQGNSA. The receptor's source is a human donor with multiple sclerosis. Sample: PBMCs from blood kept in culture. J is TRBJ2-7 and V is TRBV7-2; D uncertain. The CDR3 is CASSWSYEQYF. In DNA form, the CDR3 reads TGTGCCAGCAGCTGGTCCTACGAGCAGTACTTC.